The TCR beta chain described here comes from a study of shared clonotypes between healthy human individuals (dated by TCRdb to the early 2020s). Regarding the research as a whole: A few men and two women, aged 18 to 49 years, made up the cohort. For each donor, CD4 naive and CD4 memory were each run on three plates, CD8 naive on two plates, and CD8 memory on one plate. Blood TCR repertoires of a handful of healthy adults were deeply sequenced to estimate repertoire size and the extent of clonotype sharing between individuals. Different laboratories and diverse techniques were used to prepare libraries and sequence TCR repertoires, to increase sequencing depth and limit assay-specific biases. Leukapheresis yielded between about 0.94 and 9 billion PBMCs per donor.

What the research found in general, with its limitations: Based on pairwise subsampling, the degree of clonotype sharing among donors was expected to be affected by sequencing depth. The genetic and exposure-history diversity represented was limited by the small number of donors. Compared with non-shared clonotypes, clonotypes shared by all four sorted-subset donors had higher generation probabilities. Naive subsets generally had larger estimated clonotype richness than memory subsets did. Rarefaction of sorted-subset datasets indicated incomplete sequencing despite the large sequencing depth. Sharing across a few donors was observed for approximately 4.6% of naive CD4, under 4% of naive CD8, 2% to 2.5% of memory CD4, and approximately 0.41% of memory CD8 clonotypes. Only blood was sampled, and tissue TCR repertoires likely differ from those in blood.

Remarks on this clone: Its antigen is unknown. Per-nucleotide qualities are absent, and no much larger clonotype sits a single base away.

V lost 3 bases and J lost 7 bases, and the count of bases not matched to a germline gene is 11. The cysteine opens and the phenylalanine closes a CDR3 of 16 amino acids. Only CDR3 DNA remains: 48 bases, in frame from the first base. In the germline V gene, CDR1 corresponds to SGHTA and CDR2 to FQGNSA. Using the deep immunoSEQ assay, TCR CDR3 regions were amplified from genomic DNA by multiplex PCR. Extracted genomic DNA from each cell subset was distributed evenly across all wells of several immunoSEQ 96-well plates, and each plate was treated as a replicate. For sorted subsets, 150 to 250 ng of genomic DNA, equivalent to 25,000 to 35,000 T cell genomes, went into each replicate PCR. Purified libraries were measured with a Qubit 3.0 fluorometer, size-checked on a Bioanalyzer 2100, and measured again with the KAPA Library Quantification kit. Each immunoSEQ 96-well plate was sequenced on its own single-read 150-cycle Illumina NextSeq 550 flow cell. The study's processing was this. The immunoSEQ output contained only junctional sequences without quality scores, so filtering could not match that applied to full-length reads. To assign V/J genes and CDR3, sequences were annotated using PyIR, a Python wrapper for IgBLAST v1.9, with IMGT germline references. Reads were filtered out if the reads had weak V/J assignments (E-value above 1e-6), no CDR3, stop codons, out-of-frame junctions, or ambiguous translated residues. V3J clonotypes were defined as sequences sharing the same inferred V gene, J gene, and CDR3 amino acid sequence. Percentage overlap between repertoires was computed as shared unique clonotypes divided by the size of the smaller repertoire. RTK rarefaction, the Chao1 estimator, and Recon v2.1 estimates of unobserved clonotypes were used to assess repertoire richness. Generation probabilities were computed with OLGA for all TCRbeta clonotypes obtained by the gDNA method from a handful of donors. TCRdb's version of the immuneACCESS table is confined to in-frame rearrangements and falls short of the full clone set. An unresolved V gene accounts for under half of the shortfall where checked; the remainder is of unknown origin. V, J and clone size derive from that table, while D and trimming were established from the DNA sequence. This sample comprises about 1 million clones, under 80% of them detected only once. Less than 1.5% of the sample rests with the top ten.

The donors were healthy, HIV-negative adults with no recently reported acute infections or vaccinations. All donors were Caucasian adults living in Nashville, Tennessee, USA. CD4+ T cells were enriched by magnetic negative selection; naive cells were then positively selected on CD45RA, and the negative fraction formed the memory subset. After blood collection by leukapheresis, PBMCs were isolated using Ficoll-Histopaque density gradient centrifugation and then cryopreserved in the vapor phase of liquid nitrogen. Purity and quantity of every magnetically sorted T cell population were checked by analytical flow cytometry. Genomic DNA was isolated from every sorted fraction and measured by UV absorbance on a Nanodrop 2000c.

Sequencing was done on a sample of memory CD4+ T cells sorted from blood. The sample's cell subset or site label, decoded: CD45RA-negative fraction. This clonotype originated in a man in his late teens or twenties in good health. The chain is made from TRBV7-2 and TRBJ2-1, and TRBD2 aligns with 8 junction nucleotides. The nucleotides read TGTGCCAGCAGCTTGGTTGGAGCGGGAGCTGGGAATGAGCAGTTCTTC. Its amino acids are CASSLVGAGAGNEQFF.